The entry below gives a single TCR beta chain sequence along with its context. The antigen remains undetermined. One junction end disagrees with the germline gene, perhaps due to a read error. This PCR relied on a set of 60 Vbeta primers and 13 Jbeta primers. Data came from immunoSEQ multiplex PCR; TCRdb stores just in-frame clones and leaves some out. The sample has 95,000 to 110,000 clones, 60% to 80% seen once; the top ten hold under 4.5%. This CDR3 comprises 16 residues. Germline CDR1 reads SEHNR; CDR2 reads FQNEAQ (reference sequence). The data stem from a study of cytomegalovirus exposure and HLA in healthy donors. All donors participated as healthy donors of bone marrow. Study-wide points: A missense variant in DCLRE1C was later tied to TCR beta V- and J-gene trimming. Earlier analysis found most TCR beta V segments productive about 87% or about 30% of the time. Cytomegalovirus association was listed for roughly 160 TCR beta chains.

Sequences were obtained from PBMCs. This rearrangement joins TRBV7-9 to TRBJ2-2; 11 bases match TRBD2. The receptor was isolated from a man aged 45-65 years in good health and CMV-seropositive. CDR3 in DNA: TGTTCCAGCAGCCTGGGACTAGCGGCAGGTCCCGGGGAGCTGTTTTTT. It is translated as CSSSLGLAAGPGELFF.